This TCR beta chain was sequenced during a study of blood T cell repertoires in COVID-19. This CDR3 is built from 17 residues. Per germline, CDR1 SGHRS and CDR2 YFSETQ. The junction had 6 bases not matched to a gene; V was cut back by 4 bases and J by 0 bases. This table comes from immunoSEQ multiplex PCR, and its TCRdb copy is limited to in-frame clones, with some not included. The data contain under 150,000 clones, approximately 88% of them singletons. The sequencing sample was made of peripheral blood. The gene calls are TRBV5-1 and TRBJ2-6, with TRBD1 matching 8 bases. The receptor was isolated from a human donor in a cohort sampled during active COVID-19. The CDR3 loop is CASSHPGQASGANVLTF. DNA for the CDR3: TGCGCCAGCAGCCATCCGGGACAGGCCTCTGGGGCCAACGTCCTGACTTTC.